The entry that follows covers one TCR beta chain sequence. The antigen is unknown. The source of the sample is a study of cytomegalovirus exposure and HLA in healthy donors. PCR employed 60 Vbeta and 13 Jbeta primers. Data came from immunoSEQ multiplex PCR; TCRdb stores just in-frame clones and leaves some out. The sample records 95,000 to 150,000 clones, approximately 80% being singletons. Broader study findings: Donors belonging to an Asian-associated ancestry cluster reportedly showed fewer N-insertions in productive TCRs than the approximately 640-donor mean, according to what a later analysis found. The listing of roughly 160 TCR beta chains classed them as cytomegalovirus-associated.

The clonotype comes from a man aged 45 to 65 in good health and CMV-seronegative. The specimen sequenced was PBMCs.

CDR3 in DNA: TGCGCCAGCAGCCGGTCAGATAGCGGGTACACCGGGGAGCTGTTTTTT. This gives the protein CASSRSDSGYTGELFF. V and J are TRBV4-3 and TRBJ2-2; 7 nucleotides agree with TRBD2. Unmatched junction bases numbered 8, after V lost 4 bases and J lost 3 bases. This CDR3 comprises 16 residues. Germline lookup yields CDR1 LGHNA and CDR2 YSLEER.